The 26 T cell receptor beta chains below were found in one sample sequenced in a study of early T cells in non-severe SARS-CoV-2 infection. TCRdb redid the calling of the 5' RACE reads with MiXCR, one entry per CDR3 protein. This sample has about 110,000 distinct CDR3 sequences, with around 10% found just once. Sequencing was carried out using whole blood. The receptors here all came from an adult who was a healthcare worker with PCR-confirmed SARS-CoV-2 infection or an uninfected control (not recorded which).

This chain connects TRBV29-1 to TRBJ2-5; D not certain. The ends were cut back, 3 bases at V and 0 bases at J, with 5 bases in the middle. This CDR3 comprises 12 residues. Germline values: CDR1 SQVTM, CDR2 ANQGSEA. CDR3 region: CSVDGHQETQYF. Written as DNA, the CDR3 is TGCAGCGTTGACGGGCACCAAGAGACCCAGTACTTC.

The chain has TRBV10-1 and TRBJ1-1, with D uncertain. The CDR3 is made up of 13 amino acids. Trimming took off 0 bases at V and 6 bases at J, with 8 bases between the two ends. Germline assignment: CDR1 WNHNN and CDR2 SYGVQD (reference sequence). Here the CDR3 reads CASSESSRAEAFF. CDR3 nucleotides: TGCGCCAGCAGTGAGTCTAGCAGAGCTGAAGCTTTCTTT.

This clonotype was observed many times. The rearrangement uses TRBV5-1 and TRBJ2-2; D is undetermined. This CDR3 region has 15 residues. CDR1 and CDR2 from the germline V gene are SGHRS and YFSETQ. V lost 0 bases and J lost 6, with 12 bases in between. CDR3 DNA sequence: TGCGCCAGCAGCTTGGAAGGGTACGAGGCCGGGGAGCTGTTTTTT. Translation: CASSLEGYEAGELFF.

The V gene is TRBV12-3 or TRBV12-4, the J gene TRBJ2-5; tentatively, D is TRBD1 or TRBD2 (5 bases each). CDR3 size: 14 residues. V lost 6 bases and J 0 bases, leaving 11 bases between the germline ends. The CDR3 bases are TGTGCCAGCAGAGAGGGACCGAACCAAGAGACCCAGTACTTC. Translation gives CASREGPNQETQYF.

The V and J genes are TRBV28 and TRBJ2-7, with D unclear. Germline values: CDR1 MDHEN, CDR2 SYDVKM. This CDR3 is 14 amino acids long. Trimming removed 6 bases at V and 2 bases at J, with 14 bases between. The CDR3 sequence is CASSHLLRAYEQYF. The CDR3 region has the DNA TGTGCCAGCAGCCACCTTCTTCGGGCCTACGAGCAGTACTTC.

This clonotype was seen repeatedly, ten times or more. V gene TRBV4-1 combines with J gene TRBJ2-7; maybe TRBD1 (6 bases). Germline V gene lookup returns CDR1 MGHRA and CDR2 YSYEKL. V was shortened by 0 bases and J by 4 bases, with 16 bases between the two germline ends. This CDR3 is 16 amino acids long. CDR3 sequence (DNA): TGCGCCAGCAGCCAAGATCGGAGACAGGACTTATACGAGCAGTACTTC. Translated, it gives CASSQDRRQDLYEQYF.

This clonotype was recorded at least ten times. The chain is built from TRBV12-3 or TRBV12-4 and TRBJ2-6; D unclear. Trimming stripped 3 bases from V and 0 bases from J, with 6 bases between. The CDR3 has 15 amino acids. CDR3 residues: CASSFRSSGANVLTF. The CDR3 nucleotides are TGTGCCAGCAGTTTTCGTTCCTCTGGGGCCAACGTCCTGACTTTC.

This clonotype was counted at least ten times. The chain links TRBV7-8 to TRBJ1-1; D gene unclear. CDR3 size: 13 residues. CDR1 SGHVS and CDR2 FQNEAQ come from the germline V gene. Trimming shortened V by 0 bases and J by 5 bases, and 7 bases separated the two germline ends. The CDR3 coding sequence is TGTGCCAGCAGCTTAGCGCCAGGAACTGAAGCTTTCTTT. Translated, it gives CASSLAPGTEAFF.

The chain recombines TRBV29-1 with TRBJ2-1; 11 positions agree with TRBD2. CDR1 is SQVTM and CDR2 is ANQGSEA in the germline V gene. CDR3 length: 16 amino acids. V was clipped by 1 base and J by 9 bases; unmatched bases: 11. Here the CDR3 reads CSVEVPTSGKGFEQFF. As DNA, the CDR3 is TGCAGCGTTGAAGTGCCGACTAGCGGGAAAGGGTTTGAGCAGTTCTTC.

This clonotype was counted at least ten times. This chain uses TRBV18 with TRBJ2-5; 11 positions agree with TRBD2. Germline CDR1 KGHSH, CDR2 LQKENI. The CDR3 totals 15 residues. V was clipped by 6 bases and J by 2 bases; unmatched bases: 5. The CDR3 nucleotides are TGTGCCAGCTCGACGGGACTAGCGGCTCAAGAGACCCAGTACTTC. Its protein product is CASSTGLAAQETQYF.

This clonotype was picked up a small number of times. The rearrangement joins TRBV29-1 to TRBJ1-5; no clear D. Germline loops: CDR1 SQVTM, CDR2 ANQGSEA. The CDR3 covers 12 residues. V was cut by 7 bases and J by 6 bases, with 13 bases left in between. DNA of the CDR3: TGCAGCGCCAGCTTGAGCGGTCAGCCCCAGCATTTT. It encodes CSASLSGQPQHF.

The rearrangement joins TRBV7-9 to TRBJ2-7; the match to TRBD1 covers 9 bases. With 5 bases clipped from V and 4 bases from J, the junction kept 12 bases outside the gene matches. Germline CDR1 SEHNR, CDR2 FQNEAQ (reference sequence). This CDR3 is built from 16 residues. The CDR3 is CASSPGSRDREYEQYF. The DNA of the CDR3 is TGTGCCAGCAGCCCGGGGAGCCGGGACAGGGAATACGAGCAGTACTTC.

This clonotype was observed a handful of times. J is TRBJ1-4 and V is TRBV28; D unclear. Germline loops: CDR1 MDHEN, CDR2 SYDVKM. This CDR3 spans 13 amino acids. V was cut by 6 bases and J by 8 bases, with 13 bases left in between. The CDR3 coding sequence is TGTGCCAGCAGGTGGGATGTAGGAGAAAAACTGTTTTTT. Amino acids: CASRWDVGEKLFF.

This clonotype was recorded many times. V gene TRBV28 combines with J gene TRBJ2-7; TRBD2 matches 8 bases. The CDR3 runs 15 residues. CDR1 is MDHEN and CDR2 is SYDVKM in the germline V gene. After removal of 3 bases from V and 3 bases from J, the junction contained 7 bases not matched to a gene. CDR3 residues: CASSLLGLGIYEQYF. The CDR3 DNA follows: TGTGCCAGCAGTTTGTTGGGACTAGGAATCTACGAGCAGTACTTC. Full variable domain (rest looked up from reference TRBV28 and TRBJ2-7): DVKVTQSSRYLVKRTGEKVFLECVQDMDHENMFWYRQDPGLGLRLIYFSYDVKMKEKGDIPEGYSVSREKKERFSLILESASTNQTSMYLCASSLLGLGIYEQYFGPGTRLTVT.

J is TRBJ2-7 and V is TRBV27; no definite D call. The CDR3 has 13 amino acids. Germline V gene sequence: CDR1 MNHEY, CDR2 SMNVEV (reference sequence). Trimming pared 6 bases from V and 3 bases from J, leaving 12 bases between. The chain's CDR3 is CASSPAFYYEQYF. CDR3 DNA: TGTGCCAGCAGCCCAGCCTTCTACTACGAGCAGTACTTC.

The chain employs TRBV3-1 and TRBJ1-1; the D gene is possibly TRBD1 (6 bases). In germline, CDR1 is LGHDT, CDR2 YNNKEL (reference sequence). The V gene lost 4 bases and the J gene lost 6 bases, with 15 bases spanning the gap. The CDR3 is made up of 14 amino acids. The CDR3 here is CASSPPQGRAEAFF. In DNA, the CDR3 is TGTGCCAGCAGCCCCCCCCAGGGGAGGGCTGAAGCTTTCTTT.

This clonotype was seen repeatedly, ten times or more. V is TRBV5-1 and J is TRBJ2-7; the D is unclear. This CDR3 is 13 amino acids long. Deletions cut 0 bases from V and 5 bases from J, with 9 bases between. Germline CDR1 is SGHRS and CDR2 is YFSETQ. In DNA form, the CDR3 reads TGCGCCAGCAGCTTGGCCAACATGAACGAGCAGTACTTC. Translating it yields CASSLANMNEQYF.

The CDR3 DNA follows: TGTGCCAGCATCTCGCTCGGGGAAGAGACCCAGTACTTC. Translated, it gives CASISLGEETQYF. The rearrangement uses TRBV6-1 and TRBJ2-5, with D maybe TRBD2 (5 bases). The CDR3 totals 13 residues. The ends were cut back, 7 bases at V and 3 bases at J, with 12 bases in the middle. Germline-derived CDR1 and CDR2 are MNHNS and SASEGT.

This clonotype appeared a few times. The chain couples TRBV7-6 to TRBJ2-3, with unresolved D. The V end lost 2 bases, the J end lost 2 bases, and 5 bases lay between the germline ends. Germline loops: CDR1 SGHVS, CDR2 FNYEAQ. CDR3 size: 13 residues. In nucleotides, the CDR3 is TGTGCCAGCAGCTTACAGATCACAGATACGCAGTATTTT. Encoded protein: CASSLQITDTQYF.

In this sample, this clonotype turned up a few times. The chain uses TRBV29-1 and TRBJ1-2; a possible D gene is TRBD1 (6 bases). Trimming removed 3 bases at V and 0 bases at J, with 8 bases between. The CDR3 sequence is 13 residues long. Per germline, CDR1 SQVTM and CDR2 ANQGSEA. The CDR3 region has the DNA TGCAGCGTTGAGGGGGCGGCTAACTATGGCTACACCTTC. Its translation is CSVEGAANYGYTF.

This clonotype was counted only a few times. This rearrangement joins TRBV12-3 or TRBV12-4 to TRBJ2-3; D is possibly TRBD2 (6 bases). V lost 6 bases, J lost 2 bases, and 18 bases lay in between. The CDR3 has 16 amino acids. CDR3 in amino acids: CASSRLVTRATDTQYF. The CDR3 DNA reads TGTGCCAGCAGCCGACTAGTGACAAGAGCCACAGATACGCAGTATTTT.

This clonotype has at least ten counts. The rearrangement links TRBV19 to TRBJ1-5; possible D gene TRBD1, 5 bases. Trimming pared 3 bases from V and 0 bases from J, leaving 18 bases between. CDR1 and CDR2 (germline): LNHDA, SQIVND (reference sequence). The length of the CDR3 is 18 residues. The CDR3 here is CASSINWGGYYSNQPQHF. In DNA, the CDR3 is TGTGCCAGTAGTATTAATTGGGGCGGCTACTATAGCAATCAGCCCCAGCATTTT.

This chain joins TRBV29-1 and TRBJ1-1, with D hard to call. This CDR3 has 17 amino acids. Germline CDR1 SQVTM, CDR2 ANQGSEA. The ends were cut back, 4 bases at V and 0 bases at J, with 21 bases in the middle. CDR3 sequence reads: CSVGSIGRSTMNTEAFF. The CDR3 nucleotides are TGCAGCGTTGGAAGTATAGGGCGCAGCACGATGAACACTGAAGCTTTCTTT.

This sequence joins TRBV12-3 or TRBV12-4 and TRBJ2-3, with TRBD2 matching 9 bases. The CDR3 loop spans 15 amino acids. With 3 bases clipped from V and 3 bases from J, the junction kept 4 bases outside the gene matches. In DNA, the CDR3 is TGTGCCAGCAGTTTTCTAGCGGGGAAAACAGATACGCAGTATTTT. Protein: CASSFLAGKTDTQYF.

This clonotype showed up many times. This chain connects TRBV5-1 to TRBJ1-1; 8 bases are a match to TRBD1. V lost 3 bases to trimming and J lost 5 bases; unmatched junction nucleotides: 6. Germline V gene data show CDR1 as SGHRS and CDR2 as YFSETQ. The length of the CDR3 is 14 residues. The CDR3 is CASSSDRGVTEAFF. The CDR3 DNA follows: TGCGCCAGCAGCTCCGACAGGGGTGTAACTGAAGCTTTCTTT.

Many counts were recorded for this clonotype. The CDR3 bases are TGTGCCAGCAGCCCTGGACTAGCGGGAGAGACCCAGTACTTC. Translating it yields CASSPGLAGETQYF. V and J are TRBV3-1 and TRBJ2-5; 11 nucleotides align to TRBD2. The V and J ends lost 4 bases and 4 bases, in that order; junction bases with no gene match: 2. CDR3 size: 14 residues. CDR1 and CDR2 from the germline V gene are LGHDT and YNNKEL (reference sequence).